This T cell receptor beta chain was captured in a study of OX40 agonist ivuxolimab in advanced cancers. Study information: A mean age of approximately 64 years, range about 20 to 79, was recorded, and under 85% were male. Partial responses were recorded for three patients, including one with hepatocellular carcinoma and two with cutaneous melanoma. The study, taken as a whole, reports: Relative to CD4+ cells, CD8+ T cells on average had more expanded clones.

A remark on this clone: Its target is unknown.

This table comes from immunoSEQ multiplex PCR, and its TCRdb copy is limited to in-frame clones, with some not included. The table includes around 20,000 clones, roughly four fifths detected once. The V gene's germline CDR1 is MDHEN and CDR2 SYDVKM. Trimming cost V 7 bases and J 7 bases, with 10 bases left between them. The CDR3 length is 12 residues. Sampling of blood occurred at baseline, cycle 4 day 1, and cycle 7 day 1. The starting material was CD4+ or CD8+ T cells sorted from blood, obtained in a trial of the OX40 agonist ivuxolimab. The receptor comes from an adult with an advanced solid tumor such as melanoma, head and neck, liver or kidney cancer. This rearrangement joins TRBV28 to TRBJ1-4; D perhaps matches TRBD1 (5 bases). The CDR3: CASKYRSEKLFF. The CDR3 region has the DNA TGTGCCAGCAAGTACAGGAGTGAAAAACTGTTTTTT.